One sample yielded the 3 T cell receptor beta chains listed below, sequenced in a study of cytotoxic CD8 clonotypes in ibrutinib-treated CLL. Data came from immunoSEQ multiplex PCR; TCRdb stores just in-frame clones and leaves some out. The sample holds roughly 180,000 clones, about four fifths seen once. Sequenced here: PBMCs, sampled after 24 months of ibrutinib treatment. The receptors were gathered from a human donor with chronic lymphocytic leukemia.

The J gene is TRBJ2-7, the V gene TRBV5-5, with D possibly TRBD2 on 6 matching bases. Trimming left V 0 bases short and J 9 bases short, with 16 bases between. The CDR3 runs 14 residues. Germline assignment: CDR1 SGHKS and CDR2 YYEKEE (reference sequence). CDR3 sequence (DNA): TGTGCCAGCAGCTTGGGCACGGGAGCGCGGGTGCAGTACTTC. Translated, it gives CASSLGTGARVQYF.

The J gene is TRBJ2-1, the V gene TRBV7-2; D ambiguous. CDR3 size: 11 residues. Looked up from germline, CDR1 is SGHTA and CDR2 is FQGNSA. The ends were cut back, 5 bases at V and 5 bases at J, with 4 bases in the middle. CDR3 DNA: TGTGCCAGCAGCCATCACAATGAGCAGTTCTTC. Its translation is CASSHHNEQFF.

The gene calls are TRBV2 and TRBJ1-4; TRBD1 matches at 9 bases. The length of the CDR3 is 14 residues. Germline V gene sequence: CDR1 SNHLY, CDR2 FYNNEI. Losses at the gene ends were 10 bases for V and 7 bases for J; bases not matched to a gene: 10. The CDR3 DNA sequence: TGTGCCACAACCGGGACAGGGTCGGGTGAAAAACTGTTTTTT. Protein product: CATTGTGSGEKLFF.